This is a list of T cell receptor beta chains from one sample in a study of T cells after yellow fever vaccination. TCRdb itself ran the 5' RACE reads through MiXCR, one entry per CDR3 protein. The sample yields hundreds of thousands of distinct CDR3 sequences, around a sixth seen once. The material was PBMCs, obtained 4 to 5 days after the first yellow fever vaccination. Receptors originate from a man younger than 30 who received the YFV17D yellow fever vaccine. The CDR3 runs from the conserved cysteine through the conserved F or W. D genes are given only for firm matches. Expanded clones are given a class, and other clones once, few, many or no size at all.

d_call | clone_size | j_call | v_call | cdr3_nt | cdr3_aa
. | few | TRBJ1-2 | TRBV4-3 | TGCGCCAGCAGCCAAGACGTAGGGCCGGGAGGCTACACCTTC | CASSQDVGPGGYTF
. | few | TRBJ2-1 | TRBV7-9 | TGTGCCAGCAGCCCACAGGGAATCCTCTACAATGAGCAGTTCTTC | CASSPQGILYNEQFF
. | . | TRBJ2-2 | TRBV7-2 | TGTGCCAGCAGAGGGGGGGGGACAGGGAACACCGGGGAGCTGTTTTTT | CASRGGGTGNTGELFF
. | many | TRBJ1-5 | TRBV6-5 | TGTGCCAGCAGTTACTCTACTCAGCCCCAGCATTTT | CASSYSTQPQHF
. | . | TRBJ2-4 | TRBV12-3/TRBV12-4 | TGTGCCAGCAGTTTAGGGGCCTCCAAAAACATTCAGTACTTC | CASSLGASKNIQYF
. | few | TRBJ1-1 | TRBV15 | TGTGCCACCAGCGTCGAAGGGAGCACTGAAGCTTTCTTT | CATSVEGSTEAFF
TRBD2 | . | TRBJ2-2 | TRBV6-1 | TGTGCCAGCAGTGAAGTTGGCCTAGCGGGGTACACCGGGGAGCTGTTTTTT | CASSEVGLAGYTGELFF
TRBD1 | few | TRBJ2-7 | TRBV10-3 | TGTGCCATCAGAATGGACAGGGGGGCCTACGAGCAGTACTTC | CAIRMDRGAYEQYF
. | . | TRBJ2-3 | TRBV9 | TGTGCCAGCACCGCCGCGGACACAAACACAGATACGCAGTATTTT | CASTAADTNTDTQYF
TRBD1 | few | TRBJ2-7 | TRBV19 | TGTGCCAGTAGTGTCGGACAGGGAGCCGAGCAGTACTTC | CASSVGQGAEQYF
. | . | TRBJ1-1 | TRBV20-1 | TGCAGTGCTAGAGATCGGGGGGGGATGAACACTGAAGCTTTCTTT | CSARDRGGMNTEAFF
. | . | TRBJ2-5 | TRBV21-1 | TGTGCCAGCAGCAGTGGAGGTGAGGGACGGTGGGAGACCCAGTACTTC | CASSSGGEGRWETQYF
. | . | TRBJ1-2 | TRBV20-1 | TGCAGTGCTAGTACCAGCTCCTATGGCTACACCTTC | CSASTSSYGYTF
TRBD2 | . | TRBJ2-7 | TRBV6-2/TRBV6-3 | TGTGCCAGCAGATCACCTAGCGGGGAACTACCCTACGAGCAGTACTTC | CASRSPSGELPYEQYF
. | . | TRBJ2-1 | TRBV29-1 | TGCAGCGTTGTTGGGGTTTTGAATGAGCAGTTCTTC | CSVVGVLNEQFF
. | few | TRBJ1-1 | TRBV29-1 | TGCAGCGTTGCGGGGGATGAAGCTTTCTTT | CSVAGDEAFF
. | . | TRBJ2-7 | TRBV19 | TGTGCCAGTAGTATAACCGCCACCTACGAGCAGTACTTC | CASSITATYEQYF
. | few | TRBJ2-2 | TRBV7-9 | TGTGCCAGCAGCAGGGAAAACGGGGGAAACACCGGGGAGCTGTTTTTT | CASSRENGGNTGELFF
. | . | TRBJ1-2 | TRBV9 | TGTGCCAGCAGCGCCCAGAACAGGGATGGCTACACCTTC | CASSAQNRDGYTF
TRBD1 | few | TRBJ1-4 | TRBV5-5 | TGTGCCAGCAGCTCCATCGGGACAGGGGACGAAAAACTGTTTTTT | CASSSIGTGDEKLFF
. | . | TRBJ1-2 | TRBV5-1 | TGCGCCAGCAGCCCCTCTAGGACGCCAGACTATGGCTACACCTTC | CASSPSRTPDYGYTF
TRBD1 | many | TRBJ1-1 | TRBV5-1 | TGCGCCAGCAGCGAAAGGACAGGGGTGGTCACTGAAGCTTTCTTT | CASSERTGVVTEAFF
TRBD2 | . | TRBJ2-1 | TRBV11-2 | TGTGCCAGCAGCTTAGGGGAGCGGGGGGGTACTGAGCAGTTCTTC | CASSLGERGGTEQFF
TRBD1 | . | TRBJ1-1 | TRBV5-1 | TGCGCCAGCAGCTTGGCCCCAGGGACAGGTGGAAACACTGAAGCTTTCTTT | CASSLAPGTGGNTEAFF
. | . | TRBJ2-5 | TRBV20-1 | TGCAGTGCTAGAGATCGGCAGGGTCAAGAGACCCAGTACTTC | CSARDRQGQETQYF
. | few | TRBJ2-1 | TRBV3-1 | TGTGCCAGCAGCCAAGATTCTGGGGGGGCTGAGCAGTTCTTC | CASSQDSGGAEQFF
. | many | TRBJ2-2 | TRBV5-1 | TGCGCCAGCAGCTTGCAGGGCACCGGGGAGCTGTTTTTT | CASSLQGTGELFF